Presented here are 8 T cell receptor beta chains from one specimen sequenced in a study of blood T cell repertoires in COVID-19 (dated by TCRdb to 2020 to 2021). Library creation used the immunoSEQ multiplex PCR assay. TCRdb carries this immuneACCESS record with in-frame sequences only. Its versions omit some clonotypes, under half of them owing to an unresolved V gene in the studies checked, with the rest unexplained. The sample includes roughly 430,000 clones, with roughly 88% observed a single time. The biggest ten clones account for approximately 1.5% of the sample. The specimen was PBMCs or T cells enriched from blood (not recorded which). These TCRs come from a woman aged 18-29 years who had been exposed to COVID-19.

The chain recombines TRBV18 with TRBJ2-1; possible D gene TRBD2, 6 bases. V was shortened by 6 bases and J by 6 bases, with 15 bases between the two germline ends. CDR3 length: 14 residues. The germline V gene has CDR1 KGHSH and CDR2 LQKENI. DNA of the CDR3: TGTGCCAGCTCCACCGGGACTGGAAGCAATGAGCAGTTCTTC. Translation: CASSTGTGSNEQFF.

This clone appeared a single time. CDR3 region: CSVARQRDHNNEQFF. The CDR3 coding sequence is TGCAGCGTTGCCCGCCAGCGGGACCACAACAATGAGCAGTTCTTC. The chain recombines TRBV29-1 with TRBJ2-1, with 7 nucleotides matching TRBD2. The CDR3 consists of 15 residues. The V and J ends lost 4 bases and 5 bases, in that order; junction bases with no gene match: 11. Germline-derived CDR1 and CDR2 are SQVTM and ANQGSEA.

The chain employs TRBV5-6 and TRBJ2-3; D possibly corresponds to TRBD2 (5 bases). The CDR3 length is 16 residues. Trimming left V 2 bases short and J 4 bases short, with 17 bases between. Germline loops: CDR1 SGHDT, CDR2 YYEEEE. This CDR3 is CASSFYRGNDPDTQYF. Here the CDR3 DNA reads TGTGCCAGCAGCTTTTACCGGGGAAATGATCCAGATACGCAGTATTTT.

The chain recombines TRBV29-1 with TRBJ2-1; 8 nucleotides match TRBD1. V shed 6 bases, J shed 9 bases, and the junction held 7 bases outside the gene matches. This CDR3 contains 12 residues. Germline CDR1 is SQVTM and CDR2 is ANQGSEA. This chain's CDR3 is CSVRTGKLEQFF. CDR3 bases: TGCAGCGTGAGGACAGGGAAGCTTGAGCAGTTCTTC.

The gene calls are TRBV28 and TRBJ2-1, with 9 bases matching TRBD1. Germline V gene data show CDR1 as MDHEN and CDR2 as SYDVKM. This CDR3 is 15 amino acids long. V lost 6 bases and J lost 2; bases outside the gene matches: 5. CDR3 amino acids: CASRGQGDAYNEQFF. In nucleotides, the CDR3 is TGTGCCAGCAGGGGACAGGGAGACGCCTACAATGAGCAGTTCTTC.

The rearrangement uses TRBV5-1 and TRBJ2-1; 9 positions match TRBD2. This CDR3 contains 22 residues. From germline, CDR1 is SGHRS and CDR2 YFSETQ. V shed 0 bases, J shed 7 bases, and the junction held 26 bases outside the gene matches. The CDR3 region has the DNA TGCGCCAGCAGCTTGGAACCCTCCCCACTTAGCGGGAGCCCTACTGGGGGGAATGAGCAGTTCTTC. Translated, it gives CASSLEPSPLSGSPTGGNEQFF. The full variable domain, its missing parts supplied by reference TRBV5-1 and TRBJ2-1, is KAGVTQTPRYLIKTRGQQVTLSCSPISGHRSVSWYQQTPGQGLQFLFEYFSETQRNKGNFPGRFSGRQFSNSRSEMNVSTLELGDSALYLCASSLEPSPLSGSPTGGNEQFFGPGTRLTVL.

V and J are TRBV28 and TRBJ2-1; possible D gene TRBD1, 7 bases. CDR3 length: 16 amino acids. The germline V gene has CDR1 MDHEN and CDR2 SYDVKM. Trimming shortened V by 6 bases and J by 7 bases, and 22 bases separated the two germline ends. CDR3 sequence: CASRFRALQGRNEQFF. CDR3 in DNA: TGTGCCAGCAGGTTCCGCGCGCTACAGGGGAGGAATGAGCAGTTCTTC. Combining the CDR3 with reference TRBV28 and TRBJ2-1 gives the whole variable domain DVKVTQSSRYLVKRTGEKVFLECVQDMDHENMFWYRQDPGLGLRLIYFSYDVKMKEKGDIPEGYSVSREKKERFSLILESASTNQTSMYLCASRFRALQGRNEQFFGPGTRLTVL.

This clone appeared a single time. V usage is TRBV6-4 and J usage is TRBJ2-3, with 9 bases fitting TRBD1. Trimming cost V 6 bases and J 1 base; bases outside gene matches: 5. There are 15 residues in the CDR3. CDR1 and CDR2 from the germline V gene are MRHNA and SNTAGT. The CDR3 region is CASSSDRGGTDTQYF. CDR3 nucleotides: TGTGCCAGCAGCTCAGACAGGGGGGGCACAGATACGCAGTATTTT.